This paragraph reports one TCR beta chain. What antigen it recognizes has not been identified. Per-nucleotide qualities are absent, and no much larger clonotype sits a single base away. Genomic DNA was extracted with the Qiagen DNeasy kit from unsorted PBMCs and from negatively selected CD4+ and CD8+ fractions. Using primers that anneal to V and J segments, immunoSEQ multiplex PCR amplified the TCR beta CDR3 regions. A synthetic immune receptor repertoire was used to minimize amplification bias, and any remaining bias was removed computationally after sequencing. In the paper's pipeline: Repertoire diversity was quantified as the Shannon entropy index using custom Python scripts. Unsorted, CD4+ and CD8+ repertoires were examined separately, except in combined analyses, for which CD4+ and CD8+ sequences were merged in silico. A clone was considered expanded if an increase in frequency of at least 2-fold after treatment relative to C1D1 was found, and a pseudocount of 0.5 was applied to clones undetected at baseline. Clones with 0 or 1 copy at C1D1 were defined as singleton clones, while clones with 2 or more copies were defined as non-singleton clones. By matching protein sequences in sorted samples from the same patient, clones expanded in unsorted samples were annotated as CD4+, CD8+ or unknown. Wilcoxon tests on paired samples were used to test changes in diversity from C1D1 to C4D1. The immuneACCESS repertoire file appears here via TCRdb, limited to in-frame rearrangements. These files lack a portion of the clones; in checked studies, under half of the deficit traces to unresolved V genes, and the cause of the others is not known. From that table come the V and J calls and clone size; the DNA was used to work out D and trimming. For this sample the table gives about 27,000 clones, of which around 72% were detected only once. Less than 4.5% of the sample is held by the ten biggest clonotypes.

This sample was included in a study of PD-1 blockade in classical Hodgkin lymphoma (dated by TCRdb to the early 2020s). For the wider study: Nivolumab dosing was 3 mg/kg intravenously every 2 weeks, continuing until either disease progression or unacceptable toxicity. The study used TCR beta sequencing and CyTOF to define a peripheral blood immune signature of response to PD-1 blockade in classical Hodgkin lymphoma.

General study outcomes and caveats: A significant rise by C4D1 was seen in CD4+ but not CD8+ TCR diversity (p=0.0027 vs p=0.16), with the rise being most apparent in complete responders (p=0.02). The study was limited to a single clinical trial cohort, and causes of repertoire differences, possibly disease activity or prior therapy, remained undefined. Baseline diversity similar to that of newly diagnosed patients was observed in trial patients achieving complete response, whereas significantly lower diversity was observed in partial responders and progressors. Patients starting nivolumab less than 1 year after ASCT had lower diversity and were excluded from later analyses to avoid confounding by immune reconstitution. Baseline TCR diversity was reported to be lower in newly diagnosed patients than in healthy donors, and even lower in relapsed/refractory patients.

Per the publication, the time point label means: cycle 4 day 1 (C4D1), after six to seven weeks of nivolumab. All trial patients had relapsed after autologous stem cell transplantation, with cohorts A, B and C differing in prior brentuximab vedotin exposure. The trial cohort was composed of approximately 60 patients with relapsed/refractory classical Hodgkin lymphoma, for whom complete response, partial response or progressive disease was recorded as best overall response. In the multi-cohort phase II CheckMate 205 trial, trial patients received single-agent nivolumab. An independent review committee assessed best overall response using the 2007 International Working Group response criteria. Trial PBMCs were collected immediately before nivolumab initiation (C1D1) and during therapy at cycle 2 day 1 and cycle 4 day 1. After peripheral blood was drawn into 8 mL Vacutainer Cell Preparation Tubes, PBMCs were isolated by centrifugation and then cryopreserved.

Clipping removes 7 bases from V and 3 bases from J, with 3 as the unmatched junction base count. The CDR3 starts with the cysteine, ends with the phenylalanine, and has 14 residues. The only DNA kept is the CDR3, 42 bases in frame from the first base. Based on the germline V gene (reference sequence), the CDR1 and CDR2 sequences are LNHDA and SQIVND. The source was peripheral blood mononuclear cells (PBMCs), collected before the fourth cycle of nivolumab. The sequence links TRBV19 to TRBJ2-2, with 9 central nucleotides matching TRBD1. The TCR comes from a human donor with classical Hodgkin lymphoma. The encoded CDR3 is CASKDRGYTGELFF. DNA sequence: TGTGCCAGTAAGGACAGGGGCTACACCGGGGAGCTGTTTTTT. When the CDR3 is completed using the reference TRBV19 and TRBJ2-2 genes on either side, the full variable domain is DGGITQSPKYLFRKEGQNVTLSCEQNLNHDAMYWYRQDPGQGLRLIYYSQIVNDFQKGDIAEGYSVSREKKESFPLTVTSAQKNPTAFYLCASKDRGYTGELFFGEGSRLTVL.